A selection of T cell receptor beta chains follows, all from one sample in a study of Ad26.COV2.S vaccination and SARS-CoV-2 variants. Produced via immunoSEQ multiplex PCR; TCRdb's table is partial and in-frame only. The sample records around 450,000 clones, approximately 88% being singletons. The sequencing used peripheral blood, collected in a trial of Ad26.COV2.S vaccine versus placebo. The receptors originated from a person aged 18 to 59 who received the Ad26.COV2.S COVID-19 vaccine or a placebo. Each CDR3 is given with its conserved first and last residue. The D gene is left open where the match is weak. Only part of the rows carry a size: once, few, many, or a class if the clone is expanded.

>TRBJ2-3|NA|NA|TRBV27
TGTGCCAGCAGCCCTAGAGAGGGGGATACGCAGTATTTT
CASSPREGDTQYF
>TRBJ2-5|NA|NA|TRBV28
TGTGCCAGCAACTCCCGAGACACCTTGGGGGAGACCCAGTACTTC
CASNSRDTLGETQYF
>TRBJ1-5|few|NA|TRBV14
TGTGCCAGCAGCCTACTCAATCAGCCCCAGCATTTT
CASSLLNQPQHF
>TRBJ1-1|NA|NA|TRBV4-1
TGCGCCAGCAGCCAAGTTCGGGACACTGAAGCTTTCTTT
CASSQVRDTEAFF
>TRBJ1-5|NA|TRBD1|TRBV28
TGTGCCAGCAGTTTATCGGACAGGAGCGGACAGCCCCAGCATTTT
CASSLSDRSGQPQHF
>TRBJ2-7|NA|TRBD1|TRBV3-1/TRBV3-2
TGTGCCAGCAGCCTTCGGACAGGATGGGCCGAGCAGTACTTC
CASSLRTGWAEQYF
>TRBJ1-6|NA|NA|TRBV10-3
TGTGCCATCAGTGACTTTGGGGGGGTTGATTCACCCCTCCACTTT
CAISDFGGVDSPLHF
>TRBJ1-3|NA|NA|TRBV5-4
TGTGCCAGCAGCTTGGCCCAGGGATTGTCTGGAAACACCATATATTTT
CASSLAQGLSGNTIYF
>TRBJ1-1|NA|NA|TRBV4-1
TGCGCCAGTAAACCGGGGCCTAAGAACACTGAAGCTTTCTTT
CASKPGPKNTEAFF
>TRBJ2-5|NA|NA|TRBV7-8
TGTGCCAGCAGCTTCTCCGGGCATCTCGAGACCCAGTACTTC
CASSFSGHLETQYF
>TRBJ1-2|NA|NA|TRBV19
TGTGCCAGTAGTCCCCCTGGGACCCTGGGGAACTATGGCTACACCTTC
CASSPPGTLGNYGYTF
>TRBJ2-5|few|TRBD2|TRBV6-1
TGTGCCAGCAGTGAAGTAGCGGGGGGGGAAGAGACCCAGTACTTC
CASSEVAGGEETQYF
>TRBJ2-1|NA|NA|TRBV10-3
TGTGCCATCAGTGAGTGGTTGCGGAATGAGCAGTTCTTC
CAISEWLRNEQFF
>TRBJ1-6|NA|TRBD1|TRBV5-4
TGTGCCAGCAGCTCTATGACAGGGCGTCATTCACCCCTCCACTTT
CASSSMTGRHSPLHF
>TRBJ1-6|NA|TRBD1|TRBV18
TGTGCCAGCTCACCGGGACAGGGCCATAATTCACCCCTCCACTTT
CASSPGQGHNSPLHF
>TRBJ1-2|once|NA|TRBV30
TGTGCCTGGAGAGGAGGGAACTTCCATGGCTACACCTTC
CAWRGGNFHGYTF
>TRBJ2-5|NA|NA|TRBV19
TGTGCCAGCCGGGACAACCAAGAGACCCAGTACTTC
CASRDNQETQYF
>TRBJ2-1|NA|NA|TRBV4-2
TGTGCCAGCAGCCAAGCAGTGGTAGACCATGAGCAGTTCTTC
CASSQAVVDHEQFF
>TRBJ2-7|NA|NA|TRBV7-6
TGTGCCAGCAGCCAAAGCCGGGACACGTCCTACGAGCAGTACTTC
CASSQSRDTSYEQYF
>TRBJ1-5|NA|NA|TRBV10-3
TGTGCCATCAGTGAGAATATATGGGAGGGTGGAACCATTCACCAGCATTTT
CAISENIWEGGTIHQHF
>TRBJ2-7|NA|NA|TRBV5-5
TGTGCCAGCAGCTTCCAGAGCTCCTACGAGCAGTACTTC
CASSFQSSYEQYF
>TRBJ1-5|few|NA|TRBV28
TGTGCCAGCAGTTTAATGGCCAGGGTCGGTCAGCCCCAGCATTTT
CASSLMARVGQPQHF
>TRBJ2-5|NA|TRBD2|TRBV11-2
TGTGCCAGCACATACCTAGCGGGGCTAGAGACCCAGTACTTC
CASTYLAGLETQYF
>TRBJ2-1|NA|NA|TRBV5-4
TGTGCCAGCAGCTTGCGGGGGCCTCCTGAGCAGTTCTTC
CASSLRGPPEQFF
>TRBJ1-5|once|NA|TRBV11-2
TGTGCCAGCAGCTTAGATTTGGGCAATCAGCCCCAGCATTTT
CASSLDLGNQPQHF
>TRBJ2-6|NA|NA|TRBV7-2
TGTGCCAGCAGCTTAGTCGGGTCCTCTGGGGCCAACGTCCTGACTTTC
CASSLVGSSGANVLTF
>TRBJ2-7|NA|TRBD1|TRBV6-2/TRBV6-3
TGTGCCAGCAGTTCCCCTTCGACAGGGTACTACGAGCAGTACTTC
CASSSPSTGYYEQYF
>TRBJ1-5|NA|NA|TRBV24-1
TGTGCCACCAGTGGCCCTGTTGAGGAGCCCCAGCATTTT
CATSGPVEEPQHF
>TRBJ1-2|NA|TRBD1|TRBV5-3
TGTGCCAGAAGCCAGAGACAGGGGACCTCCGCGTTTCATTATCCCAACTATGGCTACACCTTC
CARSQRQGTSAFHYPNYGYTF
>TRBJ1-2|NA|TRBD1|TRBV15
TGTGCCACCAGCAGAGGACAGGGAACTAACTATGGCTACACCTTC
CATSRGQGTNYGYTF
>TRBJ2-5|NA|NA|TRBV7-2
TGTGCCAGCAGCTTAGCGTTGGCAACCCAAGAGACCCAGTACTTC
CASSLALATQETQYF
>TRBJ2-3|NA|NA|TRBV5-1
TGCGCCAGCAGCCCCGCACGGGGGTCCACAGATACGCAGTATTTT
CASSPARGSTDTQYF
>TRBJ1-2|NA|NA|TRBV6-5
TGTGCCAGCAGTCCCTTGGACAGCGGGAACTATGGCTACACCTTC
CASSPLDSGNYGYTF
>TRBJ2-1|NA|TRBD1|TRBV4-1
TGCGCCAGCAGCCAACCAAGGACAGGTCTTAACAATGAGCAGTTCTTC
CASSQPRTGLNNEQFF
>TRBJ2-6|NA|NA|TRBV5-1
TGCGCCAGCAGCTTGGCGCTACGATCCTGGGCCAACGTCCTGACTTTC
CASSLALRSWANVLTF
>TRBJ2-3|NA|NA|TRBV6-4
TGTGCCAGCAGTGACAGGGAGACAGATACGCAGTATTTT
CASSDRETDTQYF
>TRBJ2-5|NA|NA|TRBV21-1
TGTGCCAGCAGCAAAGAAGGAAGCGGGGGGTTCCAAGAGACCCAGTACTTC
CASSKEGSGGFQETQYF
>TRBJ2-7|NA|TRBD2|TRBV10-3
TGTGCCATCAGTGACCTAGCGGGGGGGCCCGCGCAGTACTTC
CAISDLAGGPAQYF
>TRBJ1-5|NA|NA|TRBV9
TGTGCCAGCAGCGTGGGCTGGGACCGAAATCAGCCCCAGCATTTT
CASSVGWDRNQPQHF
>TRBJ1-1|NA|NA|TRBV6-5
TGTGCCAGCAGTTCGGGACACCAGAACACTGAAGCTTTCTTT
CASSSGHQNTEAFF
>TRBJ1-2|NA|NA|TRBV9
TGTGCCAGCAGCGTAGACAGGACGGGGCAGCATGGCTACACCTTC
CASSVDRTGQHGYTF
>TRBJ2-2|NA|TRBD1|TRBV27
TGTGCCAGCAGTAGACAGGGGGGCAACACCGGGGAGCTGTTTTTT
CASSRQGGNTGELFF
>TRBJ2-2|NA|NA|TRBV30
TGTGCCTGGAGTGCCCTAGTCGACACCGGGGAGCTGTTTTTT
CAWSALVDTGELFF
>TRBJ2-7|NA|NA|TRBV3-1/TRBV3-2
TGTGCCAGCAGCCTCCAAGGCGGGCCTGCCTACGAGCAGTACTTC
CASSLQGGPAYEQYF
>TRBJ1-2|NA|NA|TRBV3-1/TRBV3-2
TGTGCCAGCAGCCAACGGGGGTCTAGGGGCTACACCTTC
CASSQRGSRGYTF
>TRBJ1-4|NA|NA|TRBV3-1/TRBV3-2
TGTGCCAGCAGCCTGACGGGGACAACTAATGAAAAACTGTTTTTT
CASSLTGTTNEKLFF
>TRBJ2-1|NA|NA|TRBV28
TGTGCCAGCAGTTTCCCTGGGGCAGGGCGAGGCAATGAGCAGTTCTTC
CASSFPGAGRGNEQFF
>TRBJ2-7|NA|NA|TRBV6-5
TGTGCCAGCAGGGGAATGGGGCCTTCCTACGAGCAGTACTTC
CASRGMGPSYEQYF